This T cell receptor (beta chain) comes out of a study of cytomegalovirus exposure and HLA in healthy donors. CDR3 length: 17 residues. V gave up 3 bases and J gave up 4 bases; unmatched junction bases: 9. The study's findings and limits: The classifier reportedly diagnosed cytomegalovirus status with high sensitivity and specificity.

Primers: 60 Vbeta forward and 13 Jbeta reverse. Data came from immunoSEQ multiplex PCR; TCRdb stores just in-frame clones and leaves some out. The repertoire holds around 180,000 clones, with approximately 86% as singletons. Regarding this clone: Its antigen is still unknown.

The sequencing sample was made of PBMCs. The chain couples TRBV23-1 to TRBJ2-1; 10 bases are shared with TRBD2. TRBV23-1 is reported as an ORF; its role is uncertain. This TCR was sampled from a woman aged 18-29 years in good health and CMV-seronegative. Written as DNA, the CDR3 is TGCGCCAGCAGTCATACTTTATTACTAGCGGGATACAATGAGCAGTTCTTC. The encoded protein is CASSHTLLLAGYNEQFF.